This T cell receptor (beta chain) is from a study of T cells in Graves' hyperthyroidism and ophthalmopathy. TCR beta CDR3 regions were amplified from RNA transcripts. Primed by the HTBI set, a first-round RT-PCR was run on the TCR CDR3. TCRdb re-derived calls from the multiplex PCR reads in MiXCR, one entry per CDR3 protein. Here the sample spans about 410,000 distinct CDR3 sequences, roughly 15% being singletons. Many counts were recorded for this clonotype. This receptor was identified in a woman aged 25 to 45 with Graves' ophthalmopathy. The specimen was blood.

The CDR3 nucleotides read TGTGCCAGCAGCCAGCGGGGGCAAGAGACCCAGTACTTC. Its translation: CASSQRGQETQYF. The rearrangement uses TRBV28 and TRBJ2-5; 8 bases align to TRBD2. The CDR3 spans 13 residues. Looked up from germline, CDR1 is MDHEN and CDR2 is SYDVKM. V was pared by 6 bases and J by 2 bases, with 2 bases of the junction left unmatched.